The 11 T cell receptor beta chains presented below share a single source sample, sequenced in a study of blood T cell repertoires in COVID-19. Only in-frame clones appear in the TCRdb table, and some are missing; sequencing was by immunoSEQ multiplex PCR. The data show about 210,000 clones, around 80% seen once. What was sequenced was peripheral blood. These receptors all come from a human donor in a cohort sampled during active COVID-19.

The chain recombines TRBV6-2 or TRBV6-3 with TRBJ1-1; 8 bases map to TRBD1. Trimming cost V 2 bases and J 7 bases; bases outside gene matches: 3. The CDR3 covers 13 residues. Germline assignment: CDR1 MNHEY and CDR2 SVGEGT. This CDR3 reads CASSYPGTGEAFF. CDR3 DNA: TGTGCCAGCAGTTACCCCGGGACAGGTGAAGCTTTCTTT.

In nucleotides, the CDR3 is TGTGCCAGCAGTTACTCGTTCCAGTTCAACACTGAAGCTTTCTTT. This translates into CASSYSFQFNTEAFF. V is TRBV6-5 and J is TRBJ1-1; D is uncertain. CDR1 is MNHEY and CDR2 is SVGAGI in the germline V gene. Trimming took 0 bases from V and 2 from J, leaving 10 bases between them. This CDR3 contains 15 residues.

This chain connects TRBV4-1 to TRBJ2-2, with 8 bases lining up with TRBD2. V gave up 6 bases and J gave up 5 bases; unmatched junction bases: 8. This CDR3 comprises 15 residues. The V gene's germline CDR1 is MGHRA and CDR2 YSYEKL. For the CDR3, the DNA is TGCGCCAGCAGTCTTAGCGGGACGGGGACCGGGGAGCTGTTTTTT. Translation gives CASSLSGTGTGELFF.

The gene calls are TRBV28 and TRBJ2-7, with 7 bases fitting TRBD1. The V and J ends lost 1 base and 4 bases, in that order; junction bases with no gene match: 1. Per the germline V gene, CDR1 is MDHEN and CDR2 is SYDVKM. CDR3 size: 13 residues. CDR3 in amino acids: CASSLSTGYEQYF. The CDR3 DNA follows: TGTGCCAGCAGTTTATCGACAGGGTACGAGCAGTACTTC.

The rearrangement joins TRBV7-8 to TRBJ2-2; TRBD2 matches at 7 bases. CDR1 is SGHVS, CDR2 FQNEAQ, per germline. V was pared by 5 bases and J by 6 bases, with 9 bases of the junction left unmatched. The length of the CDR3 is 15 residues. The chain's CDR3 is CASSEGTTSSGELFF. The CDR3, as DNA: TGTGCCAGCAGCGAAGGGACTACAAGCTCCGGGGAGCTGTTTTTT.

The rearrangement uses TRBV3-1 (or the pseudogene TRBV3-2) and TRBJ2-1; TRBD2 is a possible D gene (5 bases). From germline, CDR1 is LGHDT and CDR2 YNNKEL (reference sequence). Trimming pared 1 base from V and 2 bases from J, leaving 9 bases between. The CDR3 is made up of 15 amino acids. The CDR3 DNA follows: TGTGCCAGCAGCCAAGGAGGGAATGCCTACAATGAGCAGTTCTTC. Protein: CASSQGGNAYNEQFF.

This clone came up a few times. The chain links TRBV29-1 to TRBJ1-2; D remains unclear. Trimming pared 7 bases from V and 2 bases from J, leaving 14 bases between. The CDR3 has 13 amino acids. The germline CDR1 and CDR2 sequences are SQVTM and ANQGSEA. The CDR3 DNA is TGCAGCGGACGGGAAGGGCAGAACTATGGCTACACCTTC. This translates into CSGREGQNYGYTF.

The rearrangement uses TRBV6-4 and TRBJ2-2, with 11 bases that match TRBD2. V shed 4 bases, J shed 6 bases, and the junction held 1 base outside the gene matches. Germline V lookup: CDR1 MRHNA, CDR2 SNTAGT. This CDR3 has 14 residues. The CDR3 DNA reads as TGTGCCAGCAGTGGACTAGCGGGGTCCGGGGAGCTGTTTTTT. It yields the protein CASSGLAGSGELFF.

The chain is built from TRBV19 and TRBJ1-1; D possibly corresponds to TRBD1 (6 bases). The CDR3 has 14 residues. Looked up from germline, CDR1 is LNHDA and CDR2 is SQIVND (reference sequence). The V end lost 7 bases, the J end lost 8 bases, and 20 bases lay between the germline ends. CDR3 protein: CASTLAGGREEAFF. CDR3 nucleotide sequence: TGTGCCAGTACCCTCGCGGGGGGCAGGGAAGAAGCTTTCTTT.

V usage is TRBV12-3 or TRBV12-4 and J usage is TRBJ2-7; a possible D gene is TRBD2 (6 bases). The length of the CDR3 is 13 residues. Trimming removed 5 bases from V and 6 bases from J, with 14 bases in between. CDR3 sequence: CASSAGGPAEQYF. CDR3 sequence (DNA): TGTGCCAGCAGTGCAGGAGGGCCGGCCGAGCAGTACTTC.

This chain links TRBV27 with TRBJ1-1; D uncertain. CDR1 MNHEY and CDR2 SMNVEV come from the germline V gene (reference sequence). This CDR3 has 14 amino acids. V was clipped by 11 bases and J by 0 bases, with 16 bases between them. Written as DNA, the CDR3 is TGTGCCGGCACCCCAGACACGATGAACACTGAAGCTTTCTTT. Protein product: CAGTPDTMNTEAFF.